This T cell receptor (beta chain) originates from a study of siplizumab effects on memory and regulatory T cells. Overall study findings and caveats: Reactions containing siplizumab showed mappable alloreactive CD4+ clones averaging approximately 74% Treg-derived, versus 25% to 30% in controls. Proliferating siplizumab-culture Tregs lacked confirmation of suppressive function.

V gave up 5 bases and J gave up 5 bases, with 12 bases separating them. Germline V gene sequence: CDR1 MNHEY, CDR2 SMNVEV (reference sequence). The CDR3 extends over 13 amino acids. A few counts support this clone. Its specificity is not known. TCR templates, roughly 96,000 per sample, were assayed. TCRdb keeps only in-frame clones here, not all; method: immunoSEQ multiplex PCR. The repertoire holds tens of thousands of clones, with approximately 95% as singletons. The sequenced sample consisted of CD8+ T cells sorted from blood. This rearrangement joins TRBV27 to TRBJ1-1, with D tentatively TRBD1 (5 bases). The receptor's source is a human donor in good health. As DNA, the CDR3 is TGTGCCAGCAGTCCAGGGTATTGGACTGAAGCTTTCTTT. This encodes CASSPGYWTEAFF.